This is a list of T cell receptor beta chains from one sample in a study of shared clonotypes between healthy human individuals. TCRdb keeps only in-frame clones here, not all; method: immunoSEQ multiplex PCR. The sample records millions of clones, about 92% being singletons. Input material: naive CD8+ T cells from PBMCs. The origin of the receptors is a man between 18 and 35 years old in good health. Some clones in this sample may be carry-over from other donors' samples. The CDR3 runs from the conserved cysteine through the conserved F or W. The D gene is left open where the match is weak. Size is stated for part of the rows, as once, few or many counts, or as a class when the clone is expanded.

TRBV27,.,.,TRBJ2-7,TGTGCCAGCAGTTTATCGAAGAATTTGGAGCAGTACTTC,CASSLSKNLEQYF
TRBV11-3,TRBD2,.,TRBJ2-1,TGTGCCAGCAGCGGGAGGGCCACGGATGAGCAGTTCTTC,CASSGRATDEQFF
TRBV2,.,.,TRBJ2-1,TGTGCCAGCAGTGACCTTGAACTAATCCAGCAGTTCTTC,CASSDLELIQQFF
TRBV27,TRBD1,.,TRBJ2-2,TGTGCCAGCAGTTTATTATACGGGACAGGGGGCACCGGGGAGCTGTTTTTT,CASSLLYGTGGTGELFF
TRBV6-5,.,.,TRBJ2-7,TGTGCCAGCAGTTACTCTGGGGGAGTGGTTCCCTACGAGCAGTACTTC,CASSYSGGVVPYEQYF
TRBV15,.,once,TRBJ2-2,TGTGCCACCAGCAGTCGTCGAGCGTGGGAGCTGTTTTTT,CATSSRRAWELFF
TRBV15,TRBD1,.,TRBJ1-4,TGTGCCACCAGCAGGGCAGGACAGGGAAGGGGAAAACTGTTTTTT,CATSRAGQGRGKLFF
TRBV28,.,.,TRBJ1-2,TGTGCCAGCAGTCCTACAGGGTTTACTGGCTACACCTTC,CASSPTGFTGYTF
TRBV19,TRBD2,.,TRBJ2-1,TGTGCCAGTAGTGATCTAGCGGGGGCCTACAATGAGCAGTTCTTC,CASSDLAGAYNEQFF
TRBV19,.,.,TRBJ2-5,TGTGCCAGTAGTCGGAGCATCCAAGAGACCCAGTACTTC,CASSRSIQETQYF
TRBV7-9,.,.,TRBJ2-7,TGTGCCAGCAGCCCCCTCGGACCGCACTCCTACGAGCAGTACTTC,CASSPLGPHSYEQYF
TRBV7-8,.,.,TRBJ2-5,TGTGCCAGCAGCAATTACGGGTACCAAGAGACCCAGTACTTC,CASSNYGYQETQYF
TRBV5-1,.,.,TRBJ2-3,TGCGCCAGCAGCGCCGGTGGGTACCCAGATACGCAGTATTTT,CASSAGGYPDTQYF
TRBV6-1,TRBD1,.,TRBJ2-7,TGTGCCAGCAGTGGCCGGGACAGGCCTTACGAGCAGTACTTC,CASSGRDRPYEQYF
TRBV5-1,.,.,TRBJ2-7,TGCGCCAGCAGTGGAGGGGGAGAGCAGTACTTC,CASSGGGEQYF
TRBV9,.,.,TRBJ2-7,TGTGCCAGCAGCGGGCTAAACTCAGGCTACGAGCAGTACTTC,CASSGLNSGYEQYF
TRBV4-1,.,.,TRBJ1-1,TGCGCCAGCAGCCACGCAAATATCGGATTTAGGGCCCTTGAAGCTTTCTTT,CASSHANIGFRALEAFF
TRBV28,.,.,TRBJ2-3,TGTGCCAGCAGAACCTGGGGAGGTGGCACAGATACGCAGTATTTT,CASRTWGGGTDTQYF
TRBV5-6,.,.,TRBJ1-1,TGTGCCAGCAGCCCCGGACAGCCGAACACTGAAGCTTTCTTT,CASSPGQPNTEAFF
TRBV29-1,.,.,TRBJ2-6,TGCAGCGGGGAAACTGGGGCCAACGTCCTGACTTTC,CSGETGANVLTF
TRBV7-9,TRBD2,.,TRBJ2-1,TGTGCCACCAAACTAGGGACTAGCGGGTTCAATGAGCAGTTCTTC,CATKLGTSGFNEQFF
TRBV19,.,.,TRBJ1-1,TGTGCCAGTGGAAGGGGCTTGGGAACTGAAGCTTTCTTT,CASGRGLGTEAFF
TRBV27,.,.,TRBJ2-1,TGTGCCAGCATCCCGCGGGGAACTAGTTTTAACAATGAGCAGTTCTTC,CASIPRGTSFNNEQFF
TRBV19,.,once,TRBJ2-1,TGTGCCAGTAGTATATCGCCCAATGAGCAGTTCTTC,CASSISPNEQFF
TRBV12-5,TRBD2,.,TRBJ2-1,TGTGCTAGTGGTTATGCGGGAGTTGCCTACAATGAGCAGTTCTTC,CASGYAGVAYNEQFF
TRBV27,TRBD1,.,TRBJ1-5,TGTGCCAGCAGCCCCACAGGGGGGGGCCAGCCCCAGCATTTT,CASSPTGGGQPQHF
TRBV28,TRBD2,.,TRBJ2-1,TGTGCCAGCAGTCTAGCGGGAGAGGTCGGGTGGAATGAGCAGTTCTTC,CASSLAGEVGWNEQFF
TRBV15,.,.,TRBJ1-1,TGTGCCACCAGTCAGGGGAGATACAATACTGAAGCTTTCTTT,CATSQGRYNTEAFF
TRBV2,.,.,TRBJ2-7,TGTGCCAGCAGCTCGACTGGCTCCTACGAGCAGTACTTC,CASSSTGSYEQYF
TRBV27,.,.,TRBJ1-1,TGTGCCAGCAGCCTCCTCGACCGGAACACTGAAGCTTTCTTT,CASSLLDRNTEAFF
TRBV7-9,.,.,TRBJ2-3,TGTGCCAGCAGCTTTCTTAGCGACCCAGATACGCAGTATTTT,CASSFLSDPDTQYF
TRBV6-5,.,.,TRBJ1-5,TGTGCCAGCAGTTACTCGATTGGGACTCAGCCCCAGCATTTT,CASSYSIGTQPQHF
TRBV27,.,.,TRBJ2-2,TGTGCCAGCAGTAATAAACAGGCCGGGCCTCTAACCGGGGAGCTGTTTTTT,CASSNKQAGPLTGELFF
TRBV7-2,.,.,TRBJ2-2,TGTGCCAGCAGCCCCAACTTGAGTGCCGGAGAGCTGTTTTTT,CASSPNLSAGELFF
TRBV14,.,once,TRBJ1-2,TGTGCCAGCAGCCAAGATCGGTTGACACCTTATGGCTACACCTTC,CASSQDRLTPYGYTF
TRBV9,.,.,TRBJ2-7,TGTGCGTGCTCAGAGGGTCCAGACTACGAGCAGTACTTC,CACSEGPDYEQYF
TRBV7-2,.,.,TRBJ2-6,TGTGCCAGCAGCACCCGGGACATTCCCGTCGGTGGGGCCAACGTCCTGACTTTC,CASSTRDIPVGGANVLTF
TRBV6-5,TRBD2,.,TRBJ2-1,TGTGCCAGCGGCGCGGGACTAGCCAATGAGCAGTTCTTC,CASGAGLANEQFF
TRBV28,.,.,TRBJ2-1,TGTGCCAGCAGGCCGACAGGAAGCGGGAACTACAATGAGCAGTTCTTC,CASRPTGSGNYNEQFF
TRBV6-5,.,.,TRBJ2-1,TGTGCCAGCAGTTACTCGGCCCCTTACAATGAGCAGTTCTTC,CASSYSAPYNEQFF
TRBV9,.,.,TRBJ2-3,TGTGCCAGCAGCCCCACAGTTAGGGGGGCATCAGATACGCAGTATTTT,CASSPTVRGASDTQYF
TRBV28,TRBD2,.,TRBJ2-1,TGTGCCAGCAGCGTAGCGGGAGAATACAATGAGCAGTTCTTC,CASSVAGEYNEQFF
TRBV4-1,TRBD2,.,TRBJ2-7,TGCGCCAGCAGCCTCCTCGGGGGAGGGGTAGCGCCCTACGAGCAGTACTTC,CASSLLGGGVAPYEQYF
TRBV23-1,TRBD1,.,TRBJ1-5,TGCGCCAGCAGTCAACCGACCGGGACAGGCAGTCAGCCCCAGCATTTT,CASSQPTGTGSQPQHF
TRBV28,.,.,TRBJ2-7,TGTGCCAGCAGGCCCCACGGGACCTCCTACGAGCAGTACTTC,CASRPHGTSYEQYF
TRBV9,TRBD2,.,TRBJ2-7,TGTGCCAGCAGCGTAGTAGCTAGCGGGAGAGTGGTGGACTACGAGCAGTACTTC,CASSVVASGRVVDYEQYF
TRBV12-2,.,.,TRBJ2-7,TGTGCAAGTCGGGTAGGGACAGACTCAGGGGGGGACGAGCAGTACTTC,CASRVGTDSGGDEQYF
TRBV7-6,.,.,TRBJ2-7,TGTGCCAGCAGCTTAGGCCGCCAGTACGAGCAGTACTTC,CASSLGRQYEQYF